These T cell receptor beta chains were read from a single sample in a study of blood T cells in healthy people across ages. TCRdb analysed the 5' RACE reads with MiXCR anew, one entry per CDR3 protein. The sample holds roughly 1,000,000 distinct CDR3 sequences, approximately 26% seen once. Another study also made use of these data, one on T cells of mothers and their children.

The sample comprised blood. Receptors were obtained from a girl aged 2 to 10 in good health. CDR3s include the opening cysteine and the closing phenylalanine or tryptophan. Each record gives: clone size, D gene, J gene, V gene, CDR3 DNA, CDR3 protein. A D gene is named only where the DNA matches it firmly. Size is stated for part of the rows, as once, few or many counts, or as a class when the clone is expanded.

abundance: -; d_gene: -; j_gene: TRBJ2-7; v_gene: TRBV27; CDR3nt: TGTGCCAGCAGTTTATCGAACGGGTACTACGAGCAGTACTTC; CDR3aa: CASSLSNGYYEQYF
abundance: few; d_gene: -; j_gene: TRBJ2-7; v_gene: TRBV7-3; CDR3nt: TGTGCCAGCAGCTCGACACGAGCCGAACCCCACTACGAGCAGTACTTC; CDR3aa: CASSSTRAEPHYEQYF
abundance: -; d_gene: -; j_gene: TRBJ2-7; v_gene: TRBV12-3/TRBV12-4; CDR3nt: TGTGCCAGCAGCCTACCCCAGGGGGCGCGAGCGGGAGGTTCCTACGAGCAGTACTTC; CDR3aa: CASSLPQGARAGGSYEQYF
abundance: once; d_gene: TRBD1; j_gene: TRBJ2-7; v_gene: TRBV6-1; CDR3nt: TGTGCCAGCAGGGCCGGGACAGGGACGTACTACGAGCAGTACTTC; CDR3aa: CASRAGTGTYYEQYF
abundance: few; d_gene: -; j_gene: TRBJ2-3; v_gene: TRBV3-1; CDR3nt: TGTGCCAGCAGTCCCCTCCTGTGGGGAGATACGCAGTATTTT; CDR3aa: CASSPLLWGDTQYF
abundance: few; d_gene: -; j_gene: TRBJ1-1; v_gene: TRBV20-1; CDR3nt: TGCAGTGCTGCCCTGTCCGAGTTAGTGAATACTGAAGCTTTCTTT; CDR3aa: CSAALSELVNTEAFF
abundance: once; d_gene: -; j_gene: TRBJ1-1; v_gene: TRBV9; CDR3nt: TGTGCCAGCAGCGTAGAAGGGGGGAGGGGGACTGAAGCTTTCTTT; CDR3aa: CASSVEGGRGTEAFF
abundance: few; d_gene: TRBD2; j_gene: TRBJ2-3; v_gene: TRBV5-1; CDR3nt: TGCGCCAGCAGCTTGGACACTAGCGGGACTAAAGATACGCAGTATTTT; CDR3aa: CASSLDTSGTKDTQYF
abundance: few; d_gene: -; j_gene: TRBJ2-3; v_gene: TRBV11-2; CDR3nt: TGTGCCAGCAGCCCCGGAACGGGGGACAATACGCAGTATTTT; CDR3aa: CASSPGTGDNTQYF
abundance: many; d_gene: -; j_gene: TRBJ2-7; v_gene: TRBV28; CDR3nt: TGTGCCAGCAGTACCAGAGAACGGCCTACCTACGAGCAGTACTTC; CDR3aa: CASSTRERPTYEQYF
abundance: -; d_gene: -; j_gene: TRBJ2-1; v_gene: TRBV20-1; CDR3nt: TGCAGTACTTGGGGGCTTCTTAATGAGCAGTTCTTC; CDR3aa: CSTWGLLNEQFF
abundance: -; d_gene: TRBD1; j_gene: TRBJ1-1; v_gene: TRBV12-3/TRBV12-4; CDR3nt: TGTGCCAGCAGTACCGGGACAGGGTGGACTGAAGCTTTCTTT; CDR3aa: CASSTGTGWTEAFF
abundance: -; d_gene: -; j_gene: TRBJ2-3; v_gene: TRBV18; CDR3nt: TGTGCCAGCTCACCGAGGAAGGACACAGATACGCAGTATTTT; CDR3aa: CASSPRKDTDTQYF
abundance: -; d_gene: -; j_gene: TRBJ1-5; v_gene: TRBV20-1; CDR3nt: TGCAGTGCTAGAGATCTATACGACGCAGATCAGCCCCAGCATTTT; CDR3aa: CSARDLYDADQPQHF
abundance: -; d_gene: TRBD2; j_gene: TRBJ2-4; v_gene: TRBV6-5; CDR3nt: TGTGCCAGCTGGCCAGCGGGGGGTAACATTCAGTACTTC; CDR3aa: CASWPAGGNIQYF
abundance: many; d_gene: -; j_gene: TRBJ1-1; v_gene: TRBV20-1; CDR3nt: TGCAGTGCTAGGGATGGGTTGAACACTGAAGCTTTCTTT; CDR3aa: CSARDGLNTEAFF
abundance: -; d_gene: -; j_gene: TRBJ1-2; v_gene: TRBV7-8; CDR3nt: TGTGCCAGCAGCTTCACTAGGGGCGACTATGGCTACACCTTC; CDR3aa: CASSFTRGDYGYTF
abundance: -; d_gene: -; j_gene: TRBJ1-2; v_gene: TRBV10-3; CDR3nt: TGTGCCATCACCACCTCGCTAGAAGATGGCTACACCTTC; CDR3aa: CAITTSLEDGYTF
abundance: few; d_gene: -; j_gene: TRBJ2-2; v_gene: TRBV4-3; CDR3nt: TGCGCCAGCAGCCAAGAAGTCTATTTCACCGGGGAGCTGTTTTTT; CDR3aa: CASSQEVYFTGELFF
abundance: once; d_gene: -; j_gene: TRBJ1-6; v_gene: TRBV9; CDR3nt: TGTGCCAGCAGCGTAGAAGTAGGGGCGGGATCACCCCTCCACTTT; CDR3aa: CASSVEVGAGSPLHF
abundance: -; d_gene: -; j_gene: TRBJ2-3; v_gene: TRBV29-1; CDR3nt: TGCAGCGTTGGTCAAGGGGAAGATACGCAGTATTTT; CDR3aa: CSVGQGEDTQYF
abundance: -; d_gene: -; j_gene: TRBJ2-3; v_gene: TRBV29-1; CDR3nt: TGCGGAGGTAGGCACTCCGATCGCGGGCAGTATTTT; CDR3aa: CGGRHSDRGQYF
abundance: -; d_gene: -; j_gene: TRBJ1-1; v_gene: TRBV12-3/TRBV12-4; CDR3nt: TGTGCCAGCAGTTTATTATCCTTGGGTAACACTGAAGCTTTCTTT; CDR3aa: CASSLLSLGNTEAFF
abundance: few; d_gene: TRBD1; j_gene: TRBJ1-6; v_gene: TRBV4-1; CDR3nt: TGCGCCAGCAGCCCCAGGGACAGGTTGCATTCACCCCTCCACTTT; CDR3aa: CASSPRDRLHSPLHF
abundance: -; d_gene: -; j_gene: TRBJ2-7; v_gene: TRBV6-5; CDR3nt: TGTGCCAGTGCCAGTAGGGGGGAATCCTACGAGCAGTACTTC; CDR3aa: CASASRGESYEQYF
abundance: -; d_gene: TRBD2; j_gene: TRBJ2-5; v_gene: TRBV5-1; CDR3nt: TGCGCCAGCAGCTCGGGACTAGCGGGACAAGAGACCCGGTACTTC; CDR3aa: CASSSGLAGQETRYF
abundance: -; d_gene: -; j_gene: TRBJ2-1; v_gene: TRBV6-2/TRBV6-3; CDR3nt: TGTGCCAGCGCAGCGGCCCCTTACAATGAGCAGTTCTTC; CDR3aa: CASAAAPYNEQFF
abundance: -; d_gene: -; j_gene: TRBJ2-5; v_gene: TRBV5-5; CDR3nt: TGTGCCAGCAGCGTCGGAGAGGGTAGAGAGACCCAGTACTTC; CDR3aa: CASSVGEGRETQYF
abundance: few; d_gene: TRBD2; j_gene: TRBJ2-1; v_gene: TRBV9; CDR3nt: TGTGCCTCGGGACTAGCGGGATCTAATGAGCAGTTCTTC; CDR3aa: CASGLAGSNEQFF
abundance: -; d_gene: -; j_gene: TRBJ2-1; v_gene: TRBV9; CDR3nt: TGTGCCAGCAGCGTAGAAGGCGGGTCAATCTACAATGAGCAGTTCTTC; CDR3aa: CASSVEGGSIYNEQFF
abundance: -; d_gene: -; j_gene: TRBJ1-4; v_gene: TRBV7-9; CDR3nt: TGTGCCAGCAGCCCTGGAGTGAAACTGTTTTTT; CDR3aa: CASSPGVKLFF
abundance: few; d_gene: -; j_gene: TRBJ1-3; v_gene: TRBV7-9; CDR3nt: TGTGCCAGCAGCTCCCGGGACAACACCATATATTTT; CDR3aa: CASSSRDNTIYF
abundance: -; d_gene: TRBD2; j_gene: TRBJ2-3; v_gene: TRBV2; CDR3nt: TGTGCCAGCAAGGCTCTAGCGGGGGCTATGAGCACAGATACGCAGTATTTT; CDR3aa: CASKALAGAMSTDTQYF
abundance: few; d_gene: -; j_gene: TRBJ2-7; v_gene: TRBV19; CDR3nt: TGTGCCAGTAGTACCCGGGCTGCGGGTAGCTACGAGCAGTACTTC; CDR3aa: CASSTRAAGSYEQYF
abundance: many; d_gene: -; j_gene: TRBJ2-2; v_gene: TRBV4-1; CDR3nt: TGTGCCAGCAGCCAGGGACCCAACACCGGGGAGCTGTTTTTT; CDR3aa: CASSQGPNTGELFF
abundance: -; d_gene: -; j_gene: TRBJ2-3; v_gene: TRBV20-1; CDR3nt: TGCAGTGCCGTAGCGGAAGCAGATACGCAGTATTTT; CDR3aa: CSAVAEADTQYF
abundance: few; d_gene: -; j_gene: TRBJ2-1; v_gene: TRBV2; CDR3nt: TGTGCCAGCAAGCCAGCTTCCTACAATGAGCAGTTCTTC; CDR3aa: CASKPASYNEQFF
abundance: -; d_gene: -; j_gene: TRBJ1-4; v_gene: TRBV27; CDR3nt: TGTGCCAGCAGTTATAGGAGAGGGGGAGACACTCTGTTTTTT; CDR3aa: CASSYRRGGDTLFF
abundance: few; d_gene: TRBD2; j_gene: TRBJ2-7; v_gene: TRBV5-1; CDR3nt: TGCGCCAGCAGCTTTCCGACGGGACTAGCGGGACCTTACGAGCAGTACTTC; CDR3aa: CASSFPTGLAGPYEQYF
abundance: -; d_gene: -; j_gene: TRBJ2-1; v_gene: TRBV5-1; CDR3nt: TGCGCCAGCAGACAGACGGCGTCCGATGAGCAGCTCTTC; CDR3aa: CASRQTASDEQLF
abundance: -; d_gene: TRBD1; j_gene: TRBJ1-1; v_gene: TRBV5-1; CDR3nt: TGCGCCAGCTCAACCTACTCCCGGGACAGTGAAGCTTTCTTT; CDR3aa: CASSTYSRDSEAFF
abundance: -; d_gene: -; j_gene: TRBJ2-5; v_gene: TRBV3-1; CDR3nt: TGTGCCAGCAGCCAAGAGGGCGGGTCCGAGACCCAGTACTTC; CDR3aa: CASSQEGGSETQYF